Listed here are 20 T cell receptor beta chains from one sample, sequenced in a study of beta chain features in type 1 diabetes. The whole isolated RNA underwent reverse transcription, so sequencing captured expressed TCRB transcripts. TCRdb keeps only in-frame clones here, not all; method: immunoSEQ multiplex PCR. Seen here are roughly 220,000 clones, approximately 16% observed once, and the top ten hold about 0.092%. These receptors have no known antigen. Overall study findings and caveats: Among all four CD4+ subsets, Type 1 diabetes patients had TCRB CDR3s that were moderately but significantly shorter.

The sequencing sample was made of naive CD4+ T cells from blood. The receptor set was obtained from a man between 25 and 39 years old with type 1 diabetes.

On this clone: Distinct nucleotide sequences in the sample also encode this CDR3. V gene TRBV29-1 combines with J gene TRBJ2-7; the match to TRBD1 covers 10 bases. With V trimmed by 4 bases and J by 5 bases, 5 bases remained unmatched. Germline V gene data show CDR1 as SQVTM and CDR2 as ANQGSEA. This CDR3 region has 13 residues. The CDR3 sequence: CSVVRDRGHEQYF. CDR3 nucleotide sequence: TGCAGCGTTGTCCGGGACAGGGGCCACGAGCAGTACTTC.

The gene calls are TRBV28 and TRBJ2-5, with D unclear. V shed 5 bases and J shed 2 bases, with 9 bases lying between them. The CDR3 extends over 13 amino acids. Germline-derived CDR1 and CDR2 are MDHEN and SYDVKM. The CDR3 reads CASSIRRQETQYF. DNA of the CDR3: TGTGCCAGCAGTATTAGAAGGCAAGAGACCCAGTACTTC.

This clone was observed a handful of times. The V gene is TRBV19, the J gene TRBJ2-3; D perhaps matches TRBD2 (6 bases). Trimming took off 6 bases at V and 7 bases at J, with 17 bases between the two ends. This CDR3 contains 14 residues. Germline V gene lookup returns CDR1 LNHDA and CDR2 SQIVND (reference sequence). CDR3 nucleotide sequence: TGTGCCAGTAGGCCGCGGGGTGCTAAGAATACGCAGTATTTT. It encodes CASRPRGAKNTQYF.

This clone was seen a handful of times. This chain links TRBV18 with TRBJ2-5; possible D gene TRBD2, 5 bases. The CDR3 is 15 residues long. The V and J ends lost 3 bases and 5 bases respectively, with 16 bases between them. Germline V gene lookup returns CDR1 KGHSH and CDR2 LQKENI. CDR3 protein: CASSPLTFGEETQYF. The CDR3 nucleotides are TGTGCCAGCTCACCCCTGACTTTTGGGGAGGAGACCCAGTACTTC.

The CDR3: CASTEVPGQGYTEAFF. Written as DNA, the CDR3 is TGCGCCAGCACCGAAGTCCCGGGACAGGGATACACTGAAGCTTTCTTT. The chain has TRBV4-1 and TRBJ1-1; TRBD1 matches 9 bases. This CDR3 is 16 amino acids long. CDR1 and CDR2 (germline): MGHRA, YSYEKL. Trimming at V came to 7 bases and at J to 3 bases, leaving 12 bases not matched to a gene.

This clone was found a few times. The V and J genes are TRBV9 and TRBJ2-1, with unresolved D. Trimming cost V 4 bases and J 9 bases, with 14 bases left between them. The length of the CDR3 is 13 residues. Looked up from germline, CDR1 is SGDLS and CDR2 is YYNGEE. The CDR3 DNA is TGTGCCAGCAGCTCCGACCTTGGCGGTGAGCAGTTCTTC. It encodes CASSSDLGGEQFF.

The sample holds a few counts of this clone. The CDR3 here is CAWESQGRGEAFF. The CDR3 DNA sequence: TGTGCCTGGGAATCACAGGGTAGGGGTGAAGCTTTCTTT. The chain links TRBV30 to TRBJ1-1; perhaps TRBD1 as D (6 bases). Germline CDR1 reads GTSNPN; CDR2 reads SVGIG (reference sequence). The CDR3 length is 13 residues. The V end was cut by 5 bases, the J end by 7 bases, with 17 bases between.

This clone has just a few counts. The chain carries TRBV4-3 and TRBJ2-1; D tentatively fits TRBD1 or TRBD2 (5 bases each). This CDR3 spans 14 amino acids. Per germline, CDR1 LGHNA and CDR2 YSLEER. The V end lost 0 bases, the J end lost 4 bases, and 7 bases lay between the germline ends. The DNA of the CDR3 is TGCGCCAGCAGCCAAGAGTGGGGGTACAATGAGCAGTTCTTC. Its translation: CASSQEWGYNEQFF.

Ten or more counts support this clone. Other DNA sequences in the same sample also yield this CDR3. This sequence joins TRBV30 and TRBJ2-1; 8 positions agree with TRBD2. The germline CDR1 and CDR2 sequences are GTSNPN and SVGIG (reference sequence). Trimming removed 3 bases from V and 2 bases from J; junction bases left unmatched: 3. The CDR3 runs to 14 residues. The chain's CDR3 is CAWSRGGPYNEQFF. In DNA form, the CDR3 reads TGTGCCTGGAGCCGGGGGGGGCCCTACAATGAGCAGTTCTTC.

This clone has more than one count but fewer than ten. Here the CDR3 reads CASSVGGYDQPQHF. The CDR3 nucleotides read TGTGCCAGCAGCGTAGGCGGATACGATCAGCCCCAGCATTTT. The J gene is TRBJ1-5, the V gene TRBV9; D unresolved. Trimming took 0 bases from V and 5 from J, leaving 9 bases between them. The CDR3 spans 14 residues. Looked up from germline, CDR1 is SGDLS and CDR2 is YYNGEE. Using reference TRBV9 and TRBJ1-5 for the parts outside the CDR3, the full variable domain is DSGVTQTPKHLITATGQRVTLRCSPRSGDLSVYWYQQSLDQGLQFLIQYYNGEERAKGNILERFSAQQFPDLHSELNLSSLELGDSALYFCASSVGGYDQPQHFGDGTRLSIL.

The CDR3 nucleotides are TGCGCCAGCAGCCGACAGGGTCTGGATACGCAGTATTTT. Protein sequence: CASSRQGLDTQYF. The chain links TRBV4-1 to TRBJ2-3; 7 positions match TRBD1. The germline V gene has CDR1 MGHRA and CDR2 YSYEKL. This CDR3 comprises 13 residues. The ends lost 4 bases at V and 6 bases at J; junction bases unmatched: 4.

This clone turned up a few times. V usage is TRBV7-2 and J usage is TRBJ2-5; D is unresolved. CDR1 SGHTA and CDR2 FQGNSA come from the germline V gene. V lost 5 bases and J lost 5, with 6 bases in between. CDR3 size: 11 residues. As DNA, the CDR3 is TGTGCCAGCAGCCGAACTGAGACCCAGTACTTC. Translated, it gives CASSRTETQYF.

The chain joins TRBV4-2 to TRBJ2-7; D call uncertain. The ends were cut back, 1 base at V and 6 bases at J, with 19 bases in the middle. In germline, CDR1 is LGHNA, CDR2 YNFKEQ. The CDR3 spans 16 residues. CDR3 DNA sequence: TGTGCCAGCAGCCAAGTCCCGCAAGGGCTTAGTCGCGAGCAGTACTTC. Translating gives CASSQVPQGLSREQYF.

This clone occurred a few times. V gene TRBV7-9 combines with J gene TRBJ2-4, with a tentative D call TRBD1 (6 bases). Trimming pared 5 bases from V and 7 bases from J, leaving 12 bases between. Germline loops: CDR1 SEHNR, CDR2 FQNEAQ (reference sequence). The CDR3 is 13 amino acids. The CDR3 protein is CASSAPGHNIQYF. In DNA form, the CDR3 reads TGTGCCAGCAGCGCCCCGGGACACAACATTCAGTACTTC.

The CDR3 region is CSVETGVPYNEQFF. The DNA for the CDR3 is TGCAGCGTCGAGACAGGAGTTCCATACAATGAGCAGTTCTTC. The chain has TRBV29-1 and TRBJ2-1, with D tentatively TRBD1 (6 bases). The CDR3 has 14 amino acids. V lost 6 bases to trimming and J lost 4 bases, with 16 bases between them. The germline gives CDR1 SQVTM, CDR2 ANQGSEA.

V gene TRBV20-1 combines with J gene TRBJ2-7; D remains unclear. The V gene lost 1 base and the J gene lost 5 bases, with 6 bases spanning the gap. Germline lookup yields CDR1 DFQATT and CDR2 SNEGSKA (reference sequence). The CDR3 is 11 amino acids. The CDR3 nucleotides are TGCAGTGCTAGAGCATCCCACGAGCAGTACTTC. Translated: CSARASHEQYF.

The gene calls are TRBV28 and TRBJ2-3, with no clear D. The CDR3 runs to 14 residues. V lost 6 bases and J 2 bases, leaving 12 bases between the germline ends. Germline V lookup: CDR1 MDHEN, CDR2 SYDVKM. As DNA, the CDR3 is TGTGCCAGCAGGGAAGCAGACCTCACAGATACGCAGTATTTT. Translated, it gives CASREADLTDTQYF.

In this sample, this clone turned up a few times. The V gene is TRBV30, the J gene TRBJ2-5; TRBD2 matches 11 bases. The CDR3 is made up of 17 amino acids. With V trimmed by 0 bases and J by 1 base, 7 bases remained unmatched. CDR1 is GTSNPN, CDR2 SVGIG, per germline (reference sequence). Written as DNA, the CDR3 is TGTGCCTGGAGTGTACAGGGGGGACTAGCGGTCCAAGAGACCCAGTACTTC. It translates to CAWSVQGGLAVQETQYF.

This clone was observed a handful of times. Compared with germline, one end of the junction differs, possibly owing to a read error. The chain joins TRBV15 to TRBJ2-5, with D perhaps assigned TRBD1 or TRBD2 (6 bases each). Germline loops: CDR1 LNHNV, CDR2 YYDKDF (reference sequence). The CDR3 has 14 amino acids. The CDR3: CATSRANLASGVHF. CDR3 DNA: TGTGCCACCAGCAGAGCAAATCTAGCGTCAGGGGTCCACTTC.

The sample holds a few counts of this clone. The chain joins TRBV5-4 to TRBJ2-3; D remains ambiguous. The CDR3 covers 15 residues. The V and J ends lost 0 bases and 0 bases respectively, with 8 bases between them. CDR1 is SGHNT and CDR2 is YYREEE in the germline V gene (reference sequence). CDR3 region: CASSLVQFSTDTQYF. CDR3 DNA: TGTGCCAGCAGCTTGGTGCAGTTTAGCACAGATACGCAGTATTTT.